This TCR beta chain is from a study of graft-versus-host responses after intestinal transplantation. Study in general: Transplant types were multivisceral, liver-intestinal, or isolated intestinal. Anti-thymocyte globulin was used for induction in all recipients, who then took tacrolimus and steroids for 3 to 4 years.

Comment on this clone: Antigen unknown.

Findings of the study overall: GvH clones were found in recipient marrow; some appeared first in ileum or blood.

Germline V gene lookup returns CDR1 SGHNT and CDR2 YYREEE (reference sequence). Trimming removed 3 bases from V and 4 bases from J, with 10 bases in between. The CDR3 is 13 residues long. TCRdb keeps only in-frame clones here, not all; method: immunoSEQ multiplex PCR. The table includes tens of thousands of clones, 90% to 95% detected once. The genes are TRBV5-4 and TRBJ1-2; possibly TRBD1 for D (6 bases). Source: unstimulated CD8+ T cells sorted from spleen or lymph node cells, taken before transplant. This receptor was identified in a human donor who was the organ donor for an intestinal transplant. In DNA, the CDR3 is TGTGCCAGCAGCTCCACAGGGCCCTATGGCTACACCTTC. Residues: CASSSTGPYGYTF.